This T cell receptor beta chain was found in a study of neurological immune-mediated disorders. Study-wide findings and caveats: HTLV-1-associated myelopathy had the most TCR clonal expansion, while multiple sclerosis had the least, a level that fell below healthy controls.

In its sample, this clonotype was seen many times. Its antigen is unidentified. Time point indicated: longitudinal time-point 1 (baseline). 5'RACE generated cDNA with 10-nucleotide random UMIs. In each sequencing run, over 180 million TCR-beta sequences were generated from 15-18 subjects. TCRdb ran MiXCR on the 5' RACE reads and lists one entry per CDR3 protein. Among over 70,000 distinct CDR3 sequences listed, roughly a tenth were seen once. The CDR3 is 16 amino acids. In germline, CDR1 is SGHKS, CDR2 YYEKEE (reference sequence). V was cut by 2 bases and J by 4 bases, with 17 bases left in between. The TCR was taken from a man aged 25-45 years in good health. The rearrangement uses TRBV5-5 and TRBJ2-3; TRBD1 or TRBD2 may be the D gene (5 bases each). Sequencing was performed on PBMCs. The CDR3 reads CASSFPSGTGSDTQYF. CDR3 nucleotides: TGTGCCAGCAGCTTCCCTTCCGGGACCGGGTCAGATACGCAGTATTTT.